This entry describes one T cell receptor (beta chain). The entry originates in a study of neoadjuvant anti-PD-1 for oral cavity cancer. There are 12 residues in the CDR3. Looked up from germline, CDR1 is ENHRY and CDR2 is SYGVKD. V was clipped by 3 bases and J by 8 bases, with 7 bases between them. TCRdb keeps only in-frame clones here, not all; method: immunoSEQ multiplex PCR. The sample yields 15,000 to 20,000 clones, around two thirds seen once. The clonotype was recovered from a person aged 35 to 85 with oral cavity squamous cell carcinoma. This material consisted of PBMCs, taken before nivolumab (anti-PD-1) treatment. The chain recombines TRBV10-3 with TRBJ1-4, with D unresolved. The CDR3 sequence: CAISEPGEKLFF. As DNA, the CDR3 is TGTGCCATCAGTGAACCGGGCGAAAAACTGTTTTTT.